This entry features one TCR beta chain sequence. Its antigen target is currently unknown. Base qualities are missing; no much larger clone stands one base away. The sample is drawn from a study of CD8 T cells in ankylosing spondylitis (dated by TCRdb to about 2017). Background on the whole study: The study profiled T cell receptor beta repertoires in healthy donors and ankylosing spondylitis patients to find disease-linked TCR variants. The full study cohort comprised 20 to 25 ankylosing spondylitis patients and about a hundred healthy donors. Samples of peripheral blood were taken, and for ankylosing spondylitis patients, synovial fluid was collected as well. Beyond this particular receptor, the publication reports: Some of the motif variants had been reported before in the synovial fluid and blood of reactive arthritis patients, a finding that suggests common disease-initiation mechanisms. Blood from ankylosing spondylitis patients appeared to be characterized by a TCR beta motif composed of under ten highly homologous amino acid variants. In peripheral blood, the disease-linked clones were found at relatively low frequencies and had a CD8+ phenotype. The disease-linked clones were reported as significantly enriched in matched synovial fluid samples from ankylosing spondylitis patients.

Instrument on record: Illumina HiSeq 2500. TCR beta libraries were prepared by quantitative 5'-RACE with molecular barcodes. Concerning the study's data processing: To identify disease-linked TCR variants, a new computational method was used, one built on a probabilistic model of VDJ rearrangement. TCRdb ran its own pipeline on the public reads, namely fastp trimming at Q25 and MiXCR clone calling, and kept in-frame beta chains. Rows are unified per CDR3 protein, each entry keeping the most common DNA and genes. These V and J calls rely on TCRdb rather than the paper's analysis. The sample data list fewer than 500,000 distinct CDR3 sequences, and roughly 25% of these were observed just once. Jointly, the top ten make up 0.89% of the sample. V lost 5 bases and J lost 6 bases; the stretch between them is 21 bases long. There are 16 amino acids in the CDR3, from cysteine to phenylalanine inclusive. The entry retains the CDR3 DNA only, 48 bases that are in frame from base 1.

This TCR was recovered from a male donor with ankylosing spondylitis. This chain joins TRBV12-3 or TRBV12-4 to TRBJ2-3; matching of 6 bases hints at TRBD1 as the D gene. Material for sequencing was blood, either unsorted or a sorted T cell fraction (not recorded which). The sequenced DNA: TGTGCCAGCAGTCCGCAGGGGAGACTAAACACGGATACGCAGTATTTT. Translated, this gives CASSPQGRLNTDTQYF.